This passage covers 3 T cell receptor beta chains from one sample sequenced in a study of cytomegalovirus exposure and HLA in healthy donors. Vbeta (60) and Jbeta (13) primers were used in the PCR. Libraries were prepared by immunoSEQ multiplex PCR; TCRdb keeps only in-frame clonotypes and omits some of them. The table shows some 120,000 clones, with 10% occurring only once. The sequenced sample was PBMCs. The receptor source for this set is a woman aged 18 to 35 in good health and CMV-seropositive.

This clone was counted only a few times. The chain employs TRBV4-1 and TRBJ2-1; D unclear. CDR3 length equals 15 residues. Germline lookup yields CDR1 MGHRA and CDR2 YSYEKL. The germline V and J ends were trimmed by 1 base and 1 base, with 8 bases remaining between them. The CDR3 is CASSQAGQSYNEQFF. As DNA, the CDR3 is TGCGCCAGCAGCCAAGCGGGTCAGTCCTACAATGAGCAGTTCTTC.

This clone was detected a few times. The rearrangement uses TRBV5-1 and TRBJ2-7; 9 bases line up with TRBD1. Per the germline V gene, CDR1 is SGHRS and CDR2 is YFSETQ. V was pared by 4 bases and J by 3 bases, with 5 bases of the junction left unmatched. The CDR3 is 14 amino acids. The CDR3 sequence is CASSRDRVFYEQYF. CDR3 nucleotides: TGCGCCAGCAGCCGGGACAGGGTATTCTACGAGCAGTACTTC.

This clone was counted only a few times. V gene TRBV29-1 combines with J gene TRBJ2-7; a possible D gene is TRBD2 (6 bases). The CDR3 is 13 residues long. Trimming shortened V by 6 bases and J by 4 bases, and 16 bases separated the two germline ends. The germline CDR1 and CDR2 sequences are SQVTM and ANQGSEA. This CDR3 reads CSVNTDGTYEQYF. The CDR3 DNA reads as TGCAGCGTCAATACCGACGGGACTTACGAGCAGTACTTC.